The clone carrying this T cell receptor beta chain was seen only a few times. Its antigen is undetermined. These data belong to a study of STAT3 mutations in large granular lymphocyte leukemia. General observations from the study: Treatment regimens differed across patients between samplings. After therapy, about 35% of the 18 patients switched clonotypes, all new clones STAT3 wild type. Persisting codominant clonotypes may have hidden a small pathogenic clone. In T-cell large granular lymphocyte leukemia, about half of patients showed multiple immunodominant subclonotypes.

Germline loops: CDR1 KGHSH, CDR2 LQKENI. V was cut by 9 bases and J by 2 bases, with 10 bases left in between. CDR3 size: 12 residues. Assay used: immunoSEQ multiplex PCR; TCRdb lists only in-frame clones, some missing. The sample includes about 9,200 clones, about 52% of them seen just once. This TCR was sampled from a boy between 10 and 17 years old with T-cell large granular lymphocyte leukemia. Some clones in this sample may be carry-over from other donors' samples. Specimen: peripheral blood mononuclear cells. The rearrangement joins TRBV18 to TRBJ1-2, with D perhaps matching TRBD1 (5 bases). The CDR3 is CASWDENYGYTF. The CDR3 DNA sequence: TGTGCCAGTTGGGACGAGAACTATGGCTACACCTTC. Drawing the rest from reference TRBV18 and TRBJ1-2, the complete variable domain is NAGVMQNPRHLVRRRGQEARLRCSPMKGHSHVYWYRQLPEEGLKFMVYLQKENIIDESGMPKERFSAEFPKEGPSILRIQQVVRGDSAAYFCASWDENYGYTFGSGTRLTVV.